This TCR beta chain was identified during a study of blood T cell repertoires in COVID-19. Study in general: Sites across the United States, Italy and Spain contributed samples from acute and convalescent COVID-19. T cells, B-cell-depleted T cells, or PBMCs supplied cDNA or gDNA.

V was cut by 4 bases and J by 4 bases, with 3 bases left in between. CDR1 is SGHAT, CDR2 FQNNGV, per germline. The CDR3 is 11 residues long. Original handling: By means of reference gene primer amplification, nucleated cell counts were estimated. Sequenced by immunoSEQ multiplex PCR; TCRdb stores in-frame clones only, minus some. V and J calls plus clone size are reproduced from that table; the DNA served to infer D and trimming. This table holds 110,000 or so clones, around 85% found once. This clone was detected once. This chain uses TRBV11-2 with TRBJ2-3; D not resolved. Source material: peripheral blood. The receptor comes from a human donor in a cohort sampled during active COVID-19. CDR3 in amino acids: CASSSSDTQYF. CDR3 DNA sequence: TGTGCCAGCAGCTCCTCAGATACGCAGTATTTT.